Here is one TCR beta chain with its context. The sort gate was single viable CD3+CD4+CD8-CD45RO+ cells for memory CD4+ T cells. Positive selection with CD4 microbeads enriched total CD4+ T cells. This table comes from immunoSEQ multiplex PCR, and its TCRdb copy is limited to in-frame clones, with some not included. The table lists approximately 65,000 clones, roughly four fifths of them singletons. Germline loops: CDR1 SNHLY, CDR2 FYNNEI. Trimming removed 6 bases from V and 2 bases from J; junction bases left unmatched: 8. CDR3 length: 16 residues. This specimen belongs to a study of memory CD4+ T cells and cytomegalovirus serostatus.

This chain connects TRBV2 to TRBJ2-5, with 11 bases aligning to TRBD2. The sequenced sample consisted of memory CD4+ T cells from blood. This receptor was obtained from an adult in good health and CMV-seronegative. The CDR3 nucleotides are TGTGCCAGCAGGGGGCTAGCGGGGGGACTACAAGAGACCCAGTACTTC. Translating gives CASRGLAGGLQETQYF.